The source of this T cell receptor beta chain is a study of OX40 agonist ivuxolimab in advanced cancers. Turning to the study itself: Treatment received earlier with anti-PD-1, anti-PD-L1 or anti-CTLA-4 agents was allowed, and 40% had some. Three patients responded partially, comprising one with hepatocellular carcinoma and two with cutaneous melanoma.

Notes on this clone: Its cognate antigen is unknown.

V lost 6 bases, J lost 5 bases, and 6 bases stayed unmatched. The CDR3 is 14 residues long. Germline V CDR1 and CDR2: LNHDA, SQIVND (reference sequence). Study observations and caveats: It was not determined which antigens were specifically recognized by the peripheral T cells that had undergone clonal expansion.

TCRdb's copy holds only in-frame clones and misses some; the assay was immunoSEQ multiplex PCR. The repertoire has 100,000 to 110,000 clones, over 75% of them found once; the top ten carry less than 0.2%. This TCR was recovered from an adult with an advanced solid tumor such as melanoma, head and neck, liver or kidney cancer. This chain uses TRBV19 with TRBJ2-5; 10 bases are shared with TRBD1. Sequenced material: CD4+ or CD8+ T cells sorted from blood, taken in a trial of the OX40 agonist ivuxolimab. The CDR3 protein is CASRSGQGGETQYF. The CDR3 coding sequence is TGTGCCAGTAGATCAGGACAGGGGGGGGAGACCCAGTACTTC.